One and the same sample provided the 6 T cell receptor beta chains below, sequenced in a study of cytomegalovirus exposure and HLA in healthy donors. Vbeta (60) and Jbeta (13) primers were used in the PCR. Profiled with immunoSEQ multiplex PCR; TCRdb holds only in-frame clones, not every one. Of approximately 190,000 clones in the sample, roughly 76% were seen once. Sequencing used PBMCs. The origin of the receptors is a man aged 40-50 years in good health and CMV-seropositive.

The rearrangement joins TRBV5-4 to TRBJ2-1; TRBD1 is a possible D gene (6 bases). V was trimmed by 3 bases and J by 9 bases, leaving 16 bases between them. Germline CDR1 SGHNT, CDR2 YYREEE (reference sequence). This CDR3 contains 14 residues. In DNA, the CDR3 is TGTGCCAGCAGCTCATTACAGGGTTTTGGTGAGCAGTTCTTC. Its protein is CASSSLQGFGEQFF.

This clone appeared a single time. This chain uses TRBV30 with TRBJ1-5, with 9 bases matching TRBD1. Germline CDR1 and CDR2: GTSNPN and SVGIG (reference sequence). The CDR3 has 15 amino acids. The trim removed 1 base at V and 7 bases at J, leaving 8 bases unmatched. The CDR3 reads CAWSEETGGVQPQHF. In DNA form, the CDR3 reads TGTGCCTGGAGTGAGGAGACAGGGGGAGTGCAGCCCCAGCATTTT.

The rearrangement links TRBV18 to TRBJ2-5; TRBD1 aligns across 7 bases. The junction had 6 bases not matched to a gene; V was cut back by 5 bases and J by 3 bases. CDR1 and CDR2 (germline): KGHSH, LQKENI. The CDR3 is 14 residues long. CDR3 DNA sequence: TGTGCCAGCTCAGCCGGGACAGATAAAGAGACCCAGTACTTC. It codes for CASSAGTDKETQYF.

V and J are TRBV29-1 and TRBJ2-5, with 7 positions matching TRBD2. The CDR3 is 14 amino acids. J lost 4 bases, V lost 3 bases, and 8 bases had no gene match. CDR1 and CDR2 (germline): SQVTM, ANQGSEA. CDR3 sequence: CSVEPRGEGETQYF. In DNA form, the CDR3 reads TGCAGCGTTGAGCCCCGGGGGGAGGGAGAGACCCAGTACTTC.

The CDR3 region has the DNA TGTGCCCAAGGGGACACTGAAGCTTTCTTT. Amino acids: CAQGDTEAFF. The gene calls are TRBV30 and TRBJ1-1, with TRBD1 as a possible D gene (5 bases). Germline V CDR1 and CDR2: GTSNPN, SVGIG (reference sequence). CDR3 size: 10 residues. V was clipped by 8 bases and J by 3 bases, with 7 bases between them. The full variable domain, in which reference TRBV30 and TRBJ1-1 provide the parts outside the CDR3, is SQTIHQWPATLVQPVGSPLSLECTVEGTSNPNLYWYRQAAGRGLQLLFYSVGIGQISSEVPQNLSASRPQDRQFILSSKKLLLSDSGFYLCAQGDTEAFFGQGTRLTVV.

The V call is TRBV7-9, the J call TRBJ1-2; TRBD1 aligns across 8 bases. This CDR3 region has 16 residues. V was clipped by 3 bases and J by 3 bases; unmatched bases: 9. CDR1 is SEHNR, CDR2 FQNEAQ, per germline (reference sequence). CDR3 sequence reads: CASSFRTGPTDYGYTF. The DNA of the CDR3 is TGTGCCAGCAGCTTTCGGACAGGGCCAACTGACTATGGCTACACCTTC.